Below, 8 T cell receptor beta chains from the same sample are listed, as sequenced in a study of T cell responses to AZD1222 COVID-19 vaccine. Profiling relied on immunoSEQ multiplex PCR, and the TCRdb table lists in-frame clones only, not all of them. The data contain some 200,000 clones, roughly 92% of them singletons. The sample consisted of peripheral blood, taken 28 days after the second AZD1222 dose. These receptors came from an adult who received the AZD1222 COVID-19 vaccine.

The chain recombines TRBV5-1 with TRBJ1-1; 9 positions match TRBD1. Germline V CDR1 and CDR2: SGHRS, YFSETQ. With V trimmed by 3 bases and J by 0 bases, 3 bases remained unmatched. This CDR3 is built from 15 residues. CDR3: CASSSGTGMNTEAFF. CDR3 nucleotide sequence: TGCGCCAGCAGCTCGGGGACAGGGATGAACACTGAAGCTTTCTTT.

J is TRBJ2-3 and V is TRBV7-3; unclear D gene. The length of the CDR3 is 14 residues. CDR1 is SGHTA, CDR2 FQGTGA, per germline. The germline V and J ends were trimmed by 2 bases and 2 bases, with 8 bases remaining between them. CDR3: CASSLGQNTDTQYF. The DNA for the CDR3 is TGTGCCAGCAGCTTAGGGCAGAACACAGATACGCAGTATTTT.

The chain links TRBV6-5 to TRBJ1-3, with TRBD1 as a possible D gene (5 bases). Germline loops: CDR1 MNHEY, CDR2 SVGAGI. The CDR3 runs 15 residues. The germline V and J ends were trimmed by 2 bases and 0 bases, with 8 bases remaining between them. The CDR3 is CASSYGTLSGNTIYF. The CDR3, as DNA: TGTGCCAGCAGTTACGGGACGCTCTCTGGAAACACCATATATTTT.

The chain employs TRBV28 and TRBJ1-1, with a weak D call TRBD1 (5 bases). The CDR3 length is 14 residues. Germline CDR1 reads MDHEN; CDR2 reads SYDVKM. Trimming took off 4 bases at V and 2 bases at J, with 11 bases between the two ends. CDR3 nucleotide sequence: TGTGCCAGCAGTTCCAACGGGGCTAACACTGAAGCTTTCTTT. Amino acid sequence: CASSSNGANTEAFF.

The V and J genes are TRBV27 and TRBJ1-1; D uncertain. CDR1 and CDR2 from the germline V gene are MNHEY and SMNVEV (reference sequence). The V end lost 2 bases, the J end lost 1 base, and 11 bases lay between the germline ends. The CDR3 spans 15 residues. CDR3 loop: CASSLRFYGNTEAFF. The CDR3 bases are TGTGCCAGCAGTTTACGGTTTTACGGGAACACTGAAGCTTTCTTT.

The V and J genes are TRBV9 and TRBJ1-6, with a possible D match to TRBD1 (5 bases). CDR1 and CDR2 from the germline V gene are SGDLS and YYNGEE. This CDR3 region has 15 residues. Between the trimmed V and J ends, which lost 4 bases and 9 bases, there was a span of 17 bases. In DNA, the CDR3 is TGTGCCAGCAGCAACCGGGACCCAGACTTTTCACCCCTCCACTTT. This sequence encodes CASSNRDPDFSPLHF.

The chain couples TRBV28 to TRBJ1-4; 9 bases match TRBD1. Germline values: CDR1 MDHEN, CDR2 SYDVKM. The CDR3 is made up of 13 amino acids. Trimming removed 8 bases from V and 15 bases from J; junction bases left unmatched: 13. The CDR3 reads CASRGTGPWGLFF. The DNA for the CDR3 is TGTGCCAGCCGAGGGACAGGGCCTTGGGGATTGTTTTTT.

The chain has TRBV18 and TRBJ1-1; 11 bases align to TRBD1. Germline V gene lookup returns CDR1 KGHSH and CDR2 LQKENI. This CDR3 region has 15 residues. V gave up 8 bases and J gave up 1 base; unmatched junction bases: 6. CDR3 protein: CASHIGQGANTEAFF. The CDR3 coding sequence is TGTGCCAGCCACATCGGACAGGGGGCGAACACTGAAGCTTTCTTT.